Each of the 27 T cell receptor beta chains below was sequenced from the same sample in a study of siplizumab effects on memory and regulatory T cells. The method was immunoSEQ multiplex PCR; TCRdb's version includes in-frame clones alone and lacks a portion of them. The sample has about 120,000 clones; around 93% are singletons. Material for sequencing was non-Treg CD4+ T cells sorted from blood. These receptors were obtained from a human donor in good health.

The chain combines TRBV7-2 with TRBJ2-7; 9 bases are a match to TRBD2. The germline CDR1 and CDR2 sequences are SGHTA and FQGNSA. The V segment lost 4 bases and the J segment 0 bases; nucleotides outside the gene matches: 4. The length of the CDR3 is 15 residues. CDR3 region: CASSWLAGSSYEQYF. The CDR3 coding sequence is TGTGCCAGCAGCTGGCTAGCGGGGAGCTCCTACGAGCAGTACTTC.

The J gene is TRBJ1-4, the V gene TRBV5-1, with D possibly matching TRBD1 (6 bases). Deletions cut 3 bases from V and 3 bases from J, with 12 bases between. This CDR3 is built from 15 residues. Germline V gene sequence: CDR1 SGHRS, CDR2 YFSETQ. The CDR3 DNA reads as TGCGCCAGCAGCTCAGGGGCGGTGGCTAATGAAAAACTGTTTTTT. It translates to CASSSGAVANEKLFF.

In its sample, this clone was seen a few times. The chain uses TRBV11-1 and TRBJ2-3; possibly TRBD1 for D (5 bases). V was trimmed by 1 base and J by 5 bases, leaving 16 bases between them. Looked up from germline, CDR1 is SGHAT and CDR2 is FQDESV (reference sequence). The CDR3 extends over 16 amino acids. The CDR3 region is CASSLGPGWTVDTQYF. DNA of the CDR3: TGTGCCAGCAGCTTAGGCCCAGGGTGGACGGTAGATACGCAGTATTTT.

The gene calls are TRBV28 and TRBJ2-7; D gene uncertain. There are 12 residues in the CDR3. Germline CDR1 reads MDHEN; CDR2 reads SYDVKM. V lost 6 bases, J lost 2 bases, and 8 bases lay in between. This CDR3 reads CASRLATYEQYF. The CDR3 DNA is TGTGCCAGCAGATTGGCCACCTACGAGCAGTACTTC.

The chain uses TRBV19 and TRBJ1-5; no reliable D call. The CDR3 loop spans 14 amino acids. The V and J ends lost 3 bases and 0 bases respectively, with 6 bases between them. Germline V gene sequence: CDR1 LNHDA, CDR2 SQIVND (reference sequence). The CDR3 protein is CASSMSGSNQPQHF. CDR3 in DNA: TGTGCCAGTAGTATGAGTGGTAGCAATCAGCCCCAGCATTTT.

The count of this clone is one. The CDR3 sequence is CASSLIALGQGTNSPLHF. DNA of the CDR3: TGTGCCAGCAGCTTGATCGCGCTCGGACAGGGAACGAATTCACCCCTCCACTTT. This chain uses TRBV5-4 with TRBJ1-6; 8 positions agree with TRBD1. Losses at the gene ends were 1 base for V and 7 bases for J; bases not matched to a gene: 13. Germline-derived CDR1 and CDR2 are SGHNT and YYREEE (reference sequence). The CDR3 contains 18 residues.

This chain joins TRBV5-1 and TRBJ1-1; possibly TRBD1 for D (5 bases). Germline values: CDR1 SGHRS, CDR2 YFSETQ. This CDR3 region has 16 residues. Between the trimmed V and J ends, which lost 4 bases and 1 base, there was a span of 17 bases. Written as DNA, the CDR3 is TGCGCCAGCAGCGACAGCACGTGGACGGCGAACACTGAAGCTTTCTTT. Residues: CASSDSTWTANTEAFF. The full variable domain, completed using reference TRBV5-1 and TRBJ1-1, is KAGVTQTPRYLIKTRGQQVTLSCSPISGHRSVSWYQQTPGQGLQFLFEYFSETQRNKGNFPGRFSGRQFSNSRSEMNVSTLELGDSALYLCASSDSTWTANTEAFFGQGTRLTVV.

This chain connects TRBV18 to TRBJ2-4; no clear D gene. The ends were cut back, 0 bases at V and 6 bases at J, with 15 bases in the middle. The V gene's germline CDR1 is KGHSH and CDR2 LQKENI. The CDR3 contains 16 residues. In DNA, the CDR3 is TGTGCCAGCTCACCACCGAATGTAGCAAGAGGAAACATTCAGTACTTC. The encoded protein is CASSPPNVARGNIQYF.

This sequence joins TRBV27 and TRBJ2-2; D remains unclear. This CDR3 has 12 residues. The V gene lost 4 bases and the J gene lost 0 bases, with 0 bases spanning the gap. CDR1 is MNHEY and CDR2 is SMNVEV in the germline V gene (reference sequence). The CDR3 sequence: CASSSNTGELFF. The CDR3 DNA reads as TGTGCCAGCAGTTCGAACACCGGGGAGCTGTTTTTT.

The CDR3 nucleotides are TGTGCCAGTAGTACCCGACAGGGCGAGAATGAAAAACTGTTTTTT. This sequence encodes CASSTRQGENEKLFF. The chain combines TRBV19 with TRBJ1-4; 7 nucleotides match TRBD1. CDR3 length equals 15 residues. Trimming at V came to 4 bases and at J to 5 bases, leaving 7 bases not matched to a gene. In germline, CDR1 is LNHDA, CDR2 SQIVND (reference sequence).

The DNA for the CDR3 is TGTGCCAGCAGCGGGGGACTAGCGAAGGATACGCAGTATTTT. Protein: CASSGGLAKDTQYF. The rearrangement uses TRBV7-3 and TRBJ2-3; TRBD2 matches at 10 bases. The V and J ends lost 5 bases and 6 bases, in that order; junction bases with no gene match: 5. The CDR3 sequence is 14 residues long. Per the germline V gene, CDR1 is SGHTA and CDR2 is FQGTGA.

The chain has TRBV7-3 and TRBJ2-1; D is perhaps TRBD1 (5 bases). Trimming left V 1 base short and J 7 bases short, with 23 bases between. Germline V lookup: CDR1 SGHTA, CDR2 FQGTGA. The CDR3 length is 18 residues. The chain's CDR3 is CASSLRGPPLLRPNEQFF. CDR3 coding DNA: TGTGCCAGCAGCTTAAGGGGCCCCCCGTTGCTCCGGCCGAATGAGCAGTTCTTC.

This chain links TRBV2 with TRBJ2-7; possible D gene TRBD2, 7 bases. The CDR3 consists of 15 residues. V lost 3 bases and J 2 bases, leaving 14 bases between the germline ends. The germline CDR1 and CDR2 sequences are SNHLY and FYNNEI. CDR3: CASSDTGGRTYEQYF. The CDR3 DNA is TGTGCCAGCAGTGACACGGGGGGCCGAACCTACGAGCAGTACTTC.

This sequence joins TRBV10-1 and TRBJ2-3; D ambiguous. Germline assignment: CDR1 WNHNN and CDR2 SYGVQD (reference sequence). This CDR3 has 14 amino acids. The germline V and J ends were trimmed by 10 bases and 0 bases, with 14 bases remaining between them. As DNA, the CDR3 is TGCGCCACGATCATCACGGAGAGCACAGATACGCAGTATTTT. Its protein is CATIITESTDTQYF.

V is TRBV9 and J is TRBJ1-5; D is unclear. The V gene's germline CDR1 is SGDLS and CDR2 YYNGEE. Trimming pared 0 bases from V and 5 bases from J, leaving 3 bases between. This CDR3 contains 12 residues. The CDR3 reads CASSVGDQPQHF. CDR3 nucleotides: TGTGCCAGCAGCGTAGGTGATCAGCCCCAGCATTTT.

The chain recombines TRBV14 with TRBJ2-1, with 10 bases fitting TRBD2. V lost 4 bases and J lost 7; bases outside the gene matches: 10. The CDR3 totals 16 residues. The germline gives CDR1 SGHDN, CDR2 FVKESK. CDR3 sequence (DNA): TGTGCCAGCAGCCCTTACAGGTCTAGCGGGGGAAATGAGCAGTTCTTC. Translated: CASSPYRSSGGNEQFF.

The chain combines TRBV7-3 with TRBJ1-6, with D uncertain. The ends were cut back, 2 bases at V and 8 bases at J, with 7 bases in the middle. Germline V gene sequence: CDR1 SGHTA, CDR2 FQGTGA. The CDR3 has 13 amino acids. The CDR3: CASSLLSDSPLHF. The CDR3 DNA reads as TGTGCCAGCAGCTTATTATCGGATTCACCCCTCCACTTT.

To note about this clone: At one end, the junction sequence differs from germline, possibly due to a read error. The V call is TRBV19, the J call TRBJ1-2; 9 nucleotides agree with TRBD1. CDR3 length: 17 amino acids. Germline-derived CDR1 and CDR2 are LNHDA and SQIVND (reference sequence). The CDR3 sequence: CASSIMAGQGRNYDYTF. For the CDR3, the DNA is TGTGCCAGTAGTATCATGGCGGGACAGGGTCGAAACTATGACTACACCTTC.

This clone was observed a few times. The V gene is TRBV4-2, the J gene TRBJ1-1; D is ambiguous. This CDR3 spans 15 amino acids. Trimming took 8 bases from V and 7 from J, leaving 23 bases between them. The germline CDR1 and CDR2 sequences are LGHNA and YNFKEQ. The CDR3 DNA follows: TGTGCCAGCCGACCTAGGGCAGGAGTCTATTATGAAGCTTTCTTT. It codes for CASRPRAGVYYEAFF.

The chain uses TRBV5-4 and TRBJ1-4; TRBD1 is a possible D gene (6 bases). Germline V gene lookup returns CDR1 SGHNT and CDR2 YYREEE (reference sequence). This CDR3 is built from 13 residues. The V end lost 4 bases, the J end lost 4 bases, and 8 bases lay between the germline ends. CDR3 sequence (DNA): TGTGCCAGCAGCCAACAGGGTAATGAAAAACTGTTTTTT. Encoded protein: CASSQQGNEKLFF.

This rearrangement joins TRBV6-5 to TRBJ1-1; 8 positions agree with TRBD1. Germline lookup yields CDR1 MNHEY and CDR2 SVGAGI. The CDR3 extends over 13 amino acids. Trimming at V came to 6 bases and at J to 5 bases, leaving 5 bases not matched to a gene. CDR3 in amino acids: CASSRTGLTEAFF. The CDR3 DNA sequence: TGTGCCAGCAGCCGGACAGGGTTGACTGAAGCTTTCTTT.

This chain joins TRBV9 and TRBJ2-5; 11 bases fit TRBD2. The CDR3 extends over 16 amino acids. Trimming removed 3 bases from V and 5 bases from J; junction bases left unmatched: 9. Looked up from germline, CDR1 is SGDLS and CDR2 is YYNGEE. For the CDR3, the DNA is TGTGCCAGCAGCGCCTCGGGACTAGCGGAGTGGGAGACCCAGTACTTC. Translated: CASSASGLAEWETQYF.

This clone is a singleton in its sample. The chain joins TRBV6-4 to TRBJ1-5; D ambiguous. Per germline, CDR1 MRHNA and CDR2 SNTAGT. This CDR3 has 15 amino acids. The germline V and J ends were trimmed by 8 bases and 3 bases, with 17 bases remaining between them. The CDR3 bases are TGTGCCAGCTCCCAACGTGACGGTGACAATCAGCCCCAGCATTTT. Translation: CASSQRDGDNQPQHF.

V is TRBV7-3 and J is TRBJ2-3; D is uncertain. The CDR3 length is 14 residues. Germline loops: CDR1 SGHTA, CDR2 FQGTGA. Between the trimmed V and J ends, which lost 0 bases and 5 bases, there was a span of 9 bases. CDR3 in DNA: TGTGCCAGCAGCTTAACGCCGAAGCTAGATACGCAGTATTTT. Its protein is CASSLTPKLDTQYF.

The rearrangement uses TRBV28 and TRBJ2-7; 8 bases fit TRBD1. This CDR3 is 13 amino acids long. Germline V gives CDR1 MDHEN, CDR2 SYDVKM. With 10 bases clipped from V and 0 bases from J, the junction kept 5 bases outside the gene matches. CDR3 amino acids: CAISGQASYEQYF. The DNA for the CDR3 is TGTGCCATCTCGGGACAGGCCTCCTACGAGCAGTACTTC.

Comment on this clone: The junction differs from germline at one of its ends, possibly a read error. The chain is built from TRBV7-9 and TRBJ1-2; no firm D call. The CDR3 is 10 residues long. Germline V gene data show CDR1 as SEHNR and CDR2 as FQNEAQ (reference sequence). The CDR3, as DNA: TGTGCCAGCAGCTTAGCGGCAGTCTGCTTC. Protein: CASSLAAVCF. The full variable domain, with the rest looked up from reference TRBV7-9 and TRBJ1-2, is DTGVSQNPRHKITKRGQNVTFRCDPISEHNRLYWYRQTLGQGPEFLTYFQNEAQLEKSRLLSDRFSAERPKGSFSTLEIQRTEQGDSAMYLCASSLAAVCFGSGTRLTVV.

This CDR3 reads CASSAVDRVSGNTIYF. The CDR3 DNA follows: TGTGCCAGCTCGGCCGTTGACAGGGTTTCTGGAAACACCATATATTTT. The rearrangement links TRBV18 to TRBJ1-3, with 7 nucleotides matching TRBD1. Germline V gives CDR1 KGHSH, CDR2 LQKENI. Trimming removed 6 bases from V and 1 base from J; junction bases left unmatched: 9. The CDR3 is 16 amino acids.